This TCR beta chain was captured by sequencing in a study of somatic mutations in cytotoxic T cells in rheumatoid arthritis. Details on this clone: Its antigen is not known.

Whole-study findings and limits: The clonality of CD8+ T cells was not significantly different between rheumatoid arthritis patients and age-matched healthy controls. Healthy controls showed no age-related rise in CD8+ clonality, whereas rheumatoid arthritis patients did. Researchers did not know the antigen targets of the expanded CD8+ clones.

Positive magnetic bead selection separated CD4+ and CD8+ cells, and flow cytometry confirmed purity. Libraries were prepared by immunoSEQ multiplex PCR; TCRdb keeps only in-frame clonotypes and omits some of them. This sample has around 11,000 clones, with approximately 79% found just once. Germline CDR1 reads SGHNT; CDR2 reads YENEEA. The CDR3 spans 14 residues. Trimming took 4 bases from V and 9 from J, leaving 16 bases between them. Sequencing input: CD8+ T cells sorted from blood. This chain links TRBV11-3 with TRBJ2-1, with a possible D match to TRBD1 (5 bases). The TCR was taken from an adult with rheumatoid arthritis. The CDR3 DNA reads TGTGCCAGCAGCTCAGCAAACGCAGGGCGTGAGCAGTTCTTC. Residues: CASSSANAGREQFF.